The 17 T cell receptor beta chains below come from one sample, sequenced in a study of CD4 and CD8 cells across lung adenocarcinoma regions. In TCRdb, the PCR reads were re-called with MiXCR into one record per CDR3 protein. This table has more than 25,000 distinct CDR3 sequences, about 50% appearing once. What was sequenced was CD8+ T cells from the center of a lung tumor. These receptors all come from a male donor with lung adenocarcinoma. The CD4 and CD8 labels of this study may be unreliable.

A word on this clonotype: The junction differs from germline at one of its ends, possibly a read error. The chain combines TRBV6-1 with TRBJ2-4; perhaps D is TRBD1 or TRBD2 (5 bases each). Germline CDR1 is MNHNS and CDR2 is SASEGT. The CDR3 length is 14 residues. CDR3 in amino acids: CASRGTGNKDTQYF. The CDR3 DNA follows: TGTGCCAGCAGGGGGACGGGGAACAAAGATACGCAGTATTTC.

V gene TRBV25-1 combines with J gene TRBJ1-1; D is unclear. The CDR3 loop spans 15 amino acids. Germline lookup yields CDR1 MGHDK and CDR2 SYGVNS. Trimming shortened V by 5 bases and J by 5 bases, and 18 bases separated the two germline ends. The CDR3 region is CASSHPLPGGTEAFF. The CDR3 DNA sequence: TGTGCCAGCAGTCACCCCCTCCCGGGTGGGACTGAAGCTTTCTTT.

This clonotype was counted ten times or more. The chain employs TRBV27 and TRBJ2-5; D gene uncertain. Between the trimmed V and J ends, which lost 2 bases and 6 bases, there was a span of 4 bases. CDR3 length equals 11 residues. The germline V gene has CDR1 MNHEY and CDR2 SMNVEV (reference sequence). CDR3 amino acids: CASSLGKTQYF. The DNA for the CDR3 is TGTGCCAGCAGTTTAGGAAAGACCCAGTACTTC.

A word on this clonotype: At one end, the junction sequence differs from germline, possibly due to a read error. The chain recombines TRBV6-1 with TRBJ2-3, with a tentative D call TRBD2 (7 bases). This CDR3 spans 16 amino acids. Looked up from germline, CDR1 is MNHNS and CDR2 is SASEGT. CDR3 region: CASRGAGGGVGATQYF. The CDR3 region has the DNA TGTGCCAGCAGGGGGGCCGGGGGAGGGGTTGGAGCGACGCAGTATTTC.

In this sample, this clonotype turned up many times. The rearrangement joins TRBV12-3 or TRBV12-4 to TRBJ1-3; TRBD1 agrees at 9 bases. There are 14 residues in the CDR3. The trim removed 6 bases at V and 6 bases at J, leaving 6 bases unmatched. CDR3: CASRSGTGKNTIYF. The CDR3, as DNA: TGTGCCAGCAGGTCAGGGACAGGGAAAAACACCATATATTTT.

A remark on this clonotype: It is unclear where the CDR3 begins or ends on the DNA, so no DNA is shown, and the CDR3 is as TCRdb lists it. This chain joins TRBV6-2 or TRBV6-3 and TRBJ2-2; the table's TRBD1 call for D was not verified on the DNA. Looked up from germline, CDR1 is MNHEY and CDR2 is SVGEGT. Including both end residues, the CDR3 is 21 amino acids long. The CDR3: CASRVPLHIEQFFGNTGELFF.

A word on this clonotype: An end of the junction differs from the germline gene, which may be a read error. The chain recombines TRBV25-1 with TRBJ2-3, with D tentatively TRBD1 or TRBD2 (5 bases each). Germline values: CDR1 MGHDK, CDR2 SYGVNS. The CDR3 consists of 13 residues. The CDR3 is CARGVWGKDTQYF. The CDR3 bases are TGTGCCAGGGGGGTGTGGGGCAAAGACACGCAGTATTTC.

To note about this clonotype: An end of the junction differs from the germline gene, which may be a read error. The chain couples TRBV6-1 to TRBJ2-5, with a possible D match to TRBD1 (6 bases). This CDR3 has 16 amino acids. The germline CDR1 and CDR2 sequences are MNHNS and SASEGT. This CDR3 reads CASGEAGAGDQETQYF. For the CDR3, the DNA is TGTGCCAGCGGGGAAGCCGGGGCAGGGGACCAAGAGACGCAGTATTTC.

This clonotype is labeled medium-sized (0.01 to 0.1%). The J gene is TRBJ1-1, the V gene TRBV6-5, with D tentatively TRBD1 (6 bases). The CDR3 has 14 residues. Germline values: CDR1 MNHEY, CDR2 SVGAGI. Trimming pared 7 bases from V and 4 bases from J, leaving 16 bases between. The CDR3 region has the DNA TGTGCCAGCACCCCCAGGGGCAGGAGCACTGAAGCTTTCTTT. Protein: CASTPRGRSTEAFF.

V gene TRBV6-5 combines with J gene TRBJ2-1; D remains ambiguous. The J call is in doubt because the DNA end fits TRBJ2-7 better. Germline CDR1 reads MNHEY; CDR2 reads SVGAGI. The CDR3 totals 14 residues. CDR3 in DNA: TGTGCCAGCAGTTCGTTCTGGTTTCCCTACGAGCAGTACTTC. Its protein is CASSSFWFPYEQYF.

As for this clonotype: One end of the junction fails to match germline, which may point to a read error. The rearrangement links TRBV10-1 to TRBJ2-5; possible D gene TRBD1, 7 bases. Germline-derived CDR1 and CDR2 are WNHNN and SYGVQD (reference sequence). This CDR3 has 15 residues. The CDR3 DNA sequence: TGCTCCAGGGGGGTCAGGGGCCGGGGACAAGAGACGCAGTACTTC. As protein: CSRGVRGRGQETQYF.

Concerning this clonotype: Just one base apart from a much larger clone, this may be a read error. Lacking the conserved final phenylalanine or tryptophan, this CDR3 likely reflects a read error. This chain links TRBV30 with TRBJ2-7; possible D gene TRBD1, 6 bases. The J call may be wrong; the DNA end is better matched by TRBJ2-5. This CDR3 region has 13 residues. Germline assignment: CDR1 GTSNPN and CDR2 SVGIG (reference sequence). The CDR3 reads CASQQGPKETQYL. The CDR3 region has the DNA TGTGCCTCCCAACAGGGACCAAAAGAGACCCAGTACTTA.

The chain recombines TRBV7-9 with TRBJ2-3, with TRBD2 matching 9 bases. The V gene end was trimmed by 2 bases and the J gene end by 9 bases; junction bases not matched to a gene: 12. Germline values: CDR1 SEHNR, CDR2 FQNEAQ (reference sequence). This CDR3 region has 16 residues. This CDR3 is CASSLSGSGSKDTQYF. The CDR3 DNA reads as TGTGCCAGCAGCTTATCGGGTAGCGGGAGCAAAGACACGCAGTATTTT.

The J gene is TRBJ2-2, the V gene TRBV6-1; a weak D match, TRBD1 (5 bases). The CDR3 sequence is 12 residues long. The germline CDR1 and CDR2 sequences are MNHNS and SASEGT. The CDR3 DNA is TGTGTCCAGGGTGGGATCACAGATAAGCAGTTTTTT. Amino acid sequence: CVQGGITDKQFF.

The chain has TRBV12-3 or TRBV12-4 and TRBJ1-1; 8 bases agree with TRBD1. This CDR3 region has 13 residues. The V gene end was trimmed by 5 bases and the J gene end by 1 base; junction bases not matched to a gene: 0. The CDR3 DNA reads TGTGCCAGCAGTGACAGGGGGAACACTGAAGCTTTCTTT. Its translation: CASSDRGNTEAFF.

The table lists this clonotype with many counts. CDR3: CASSYSGTSGQETQYF. DNA of the CDR3: TGTGCCAGCAGTTACTCCGGGACTAGCGGCCAAGAGACCCAGTACTTC. The chain joins TRBV6-5 to TRBJ2-1, with 11 nucleotides matching TRBD2. The DNA matches TRBJ2-5 better at its end, which makes the J call doubtful. This CDR3 spans 16 amino acids. Germline loops: CDR1 MNHEY, CDR2 SVGAGI.

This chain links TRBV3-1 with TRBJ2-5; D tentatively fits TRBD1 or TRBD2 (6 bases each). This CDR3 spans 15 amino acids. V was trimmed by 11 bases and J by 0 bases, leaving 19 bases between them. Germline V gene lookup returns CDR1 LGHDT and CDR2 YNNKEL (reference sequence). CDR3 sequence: CAAGQGGRDQETQYF. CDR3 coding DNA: TGTGCCGCGGGGCAAGGGGGTCGCGACCAAGAGACCCAGTACTTC.